This T cell receptor (beta chain) comes out of a study of shared clonotypes between healthy human individuals. Authors' analysis steps: In the immunoSEQ data, sequences were junction-only and lacked quality scores, so filtering differed. Only in-frame clones appear in the TCRdb table, and some are missing; sequencing was by immunoSEQ multiplex PCR. V and J calls and clone size are given by that table; D and trimming were obtained from the DNA. Among some 1 million clones, approximately 68% were seen once, and the ten largest hold about 1.5%. Germline V CDR1 and CDR2: SGHRS, YFSETQ. Trimming left V 4 bases short and J 5 bases short, with 15 bases between. This CDR3 has 15 amino acids.

The specimen was memory CD4+ T cells sorted from blood. The sample's subset: CD45RA-negative fraction. The receptor comes from a man aged 18 to 30 in good health. This rearrangement joins TRBV5-1 to TRBJ1-4; a possible D gene is TRBD1 (5 bases). This CDR3 is CASSRTQGSNEKLFF. Written as DNA, the CDR3 is TGCGCCAGCAGCCGGACCCAGGGATCAAATGAAAAACTGTTTTTT.